These 20 T cell receptor beta chains were sequenced from one sample in a study of patients and donors after allogeneic stem cell transplantation. Using its own MiXCR run on the RT-PCR reads, TCRdb lists one record per CDR3 protein. The sample shows fewer than 200,000 distinct CDR3 sequences, approximately 30% of them seen only once. Material for sequencing was blood, either unsorted or a sorted T cell fraction (not recorded which). All receptors derive from a human donor who was either an allogeneic HSCT recipient or a stem cell or donor lymphocyte infusion donor (not recorded which). It is not recorded whose cells these are; they may come from a transplant donor.

V and J are TRBV27 and TRBJ2-1; D remains ambiguous. From germline, CDR1 is MNHEY and CDR2 SMNVEV (reference sequence). CDR3 length: 15 amino acids. With 5 bases removed from V and 0 bases from J, the gap between germline ends came to 11 bases. This CDR3 reads CASSLVLSSYNEQFF. The DNA of the CDR3 is TGTGCCAGCAGTCTGGTACTGAGCTCCTACAATGAGCAGTTCTTC.

Only a few counts were recorded for this clonotype. V gene TRBV7-2 combines with J gene TRBJ2-3; D remains ambiguous. The V end lost 1 base, the J end lost 4 bases, and 9 bases lay between the germline ends. This CDR3 region has 14 residues. Germline CDR1 reads SGHTA; CDR2 reads FQGNSA. The CDR3: CASSLEGRADTQYF. The CDR3 DNA reads as TGTGCCAGCAGCTTAGAGGGCCGGGCAGATACGCAGTATTTT.

The chain joins TRBV21-1 to TRBJ1-1; TRBD1 is taken as the D call from the table, unchecked against the DNA. TRBV21-1 is flagged as a pseudogene. The CDR3 sequence is 18 residues long. The chain's CDR3 is CASSKGGTPNDEAAEAFF. CDR3 nucleotides: TGTGCCAGCAGCAAAGGGGGGACCCCCAACGATGAGGCTGCTGAAGCTTTCTTT.

This clonotype appeared a few times. V gene TRBV29-1 combines with J gene TRBJ2-7; possibly TRBD1 for D (5 bases). CDR3 size: 12 residues. CDR1 and CDR2 (germline): SQVTM, ANQGSEA. The V end was cut by 6 bases, the J end by 9 bases, with 18 bases between. The chain's CDR3 is CSVALPQVGQYF. The CDR3 DNA follows: TGCAGCGTAGCTTTACCACAGGTTGGGCAGTACTTC.

This chain links TRBV12-3 or TRBV12-4 with TRBJ2-7, with 12 bases identical to TRBD1. The CDR3 contains 14 residues. Trimming took 6 bases from V and 6 from J; bases not matched to a gene: 6. CDR3: CASRPGTGGAEQYF. CDR3 nucleotides: TGTGCCAGCAGACCCGGGACAGGGGGCGCCGAGCAGTACTTC.

J is TRBJ1-5 and V is TRBV20-1; D not resolved. Trimming shortened V by 4 bases and J by 4 bases, and 8 bases separated the two germline ends. Per the germline V gene, CDR1 is DFQATT and CDR2 is SNEGSKA (reference sequence). CDR3 length: 12 residues. DNA for the CDR3: TGCAGTGCTATCCAGGAAAATCAGCCCCAGCATTTT. Translating it yields CSAIQENQPQHF.

This clonotype was detected only once. The rearrangement uses TRBV20-1 and TRBJ2-1; D is possibly TRBD2 (6 bases). The CDR3 has 13 amino acids. From germline, CDR1 is DFQATT and CDR2 SNEGSKA (reference sequence). V shed 0 bases and J shed 9 bases, with 12 bases lying between them. Here the CDR3 reads CSARDPFSGEQFF. Here the CDR3 DNA reads TGCAGTGCTAGAGATCCCTTTAGCGGTGAGCAGTTCTTC.

This clonotype was found a few times. This rearrangement joins TRBV9 to TRBJ2-1; D remains ambiguous. From germline, CDR1 is SGDLS and CDR2 YYNGEE. This CDR3 is 12 amino acids long. Trimming took 0 bases from V and 10 from J, leaving 8 bases between them. Here the CDR3 reads CASSVEGVEQFF. CDR3 DNA: TGTGCCAGCAGCGTAGAGGGTGTCGAGCAGTTCTTC. Complete variable domain (other parts from reference TRBV9 and TRBJ2-1): DSGVTQTPKHLITATGQRVTLRCSPRSGDLSVYWYQQSLDQGLQFLIQYYNGEERAKGNILERFSAQQFPDLHSELNLSSLELGDSALYFCASSVEGVEQFFGPGTRLTVL.

This chain links TRBV3-1 with TRBJ2-5; no clear D gene. The CDR3 contains 17 residues. CDR1 is LGHDT and CDR2 is YNNKEL in the germline V gene (reference sequence). Trimming removed 0 bases at V and 7 bases at J, with 21 bases between. CDR3 loop: CASSQDPPRYRRGTQYF. The CDR3 nucleotides read TGTGCCAGCAGCCAAGATCCGCCCAGGTACCGCCGAGGGACCCAGTACTTC.

This clonotype occurred a few times. The rearrangement links TRBV5-4 to TRBJ2-7; D remains ambiguous. Trimming took off 4 bases at V and 5 bases at J, with 10 bases between the two ends. Germline V gene sequence: CDR1 SGHNT, CDR2 YYREEE (reference sequence). This CDR3 region has 12 residues. CDR3 bases: TGTGCCAGCAGCAAAGAGAGGAACGAGCAGTACTTC. Translation gives CASSKERNEQYF.

This clonotype occurred a few times. The chain has TRBV28 and TRBJ1-4; unclear D gene. Germline V gives CDR1 MDHEN, CDR2 SYDVKM. Trimming cost V 7 bases and J 4 bases, with 13 bases left between them. CDR3 length: 14 amino acids. CDR3 DNA: TGTGCCAGCAAACAACAGCTAGTTAATGAAAAACTGTTTTTT. Translating gives CASKQQLVNEKLFF. Full variable domain (rest looked up from reference TRBV28 and TRBJ1-4): DVKVTQSSRYLVKRTGEKVFLECVQDMDHENMFWYRQDPGLGLRLIYFSYDVKMKEKGDIPEGYSVSREKKERFSLILESASTNQTSMYLCASKQQLVNEKLFFGSGTQLSVL.

This clonotype came up a few times. The gene calls are TRBV27 and TRBJ2-2; 7 bases agree with TRBD2. Trimming took 3 bases from V and 5 from J; bases not matched to a gene: 3. The V gene's germline CDR1 is MNHEY and CDR2 SMNVEV (reference sequence). The length of the CDR3 is 14 residues. The CDR3 spells CASSLLGGTGELFF. For the CDR3, the DNA is TGTGCCAGCAGTTTGCTGGGGGGGACCGGGGAGCTGTTTTTT.

V is TRBV12-5 and J is TRBJ2-3; possible D gene TRBD1, 6 bases. V lost 0 bases and J 2 bases, leaving 9 bases between the germline ends. The CDR3 is 15 amino acids. The germline gives CDR1 LGHNT, CDR2 FRNRAP. The CDR3 bases are TGTGCTAGTGGTTTGGTAGGGGGATCCACAGATACGCAGTATTTT. This translates into CASGLVGGSTDTQYF. Together with reference TRBV12-5 and TRBJ2-3, the CDR3 gives the full variable domain: DARVTQTPRHKVTEMGQEVTMRCQPILGHNTVFWYRQTMMQGLELLAYFRNRAPLDDSGMPKDRFSAEMPDATLATLKIQPSEPRDSAVYFCASGLVGGSTDTQYFGPGTRLTVL.

This clonotype was picked up a small number of times. The rearrangement uses TRBV12-3 or TRBV12-4 and TRBJ1-4, with TRBD1 as a possible D gene (5 bases). Deletions cut 6 bases from V and 2 bases from J, with 16 bases between. The CDR3 length is 16 residues. CDR3 in amino acids: CASSTQGRPTNEKLFF. The CDR3 region has the DNA TGTGCCAGCAGCACTCAGGGTCGGCCTACTAATGAAAAACTGTTTTTT.

CDR3 region: CASLSPAPYNEQFF. CDR3 DNA sequence: TGTGCCAGTCTTAGTCCCGCCCCCTACAATGAGCAGTTCTTC. This chain connects TRBV28 to TRBJ2-1, with D uncertain. The CDR3 consists of 14 residues. V was trimmed by 9 bases and J by 2 bases, leaving 14 bases between them. CDR1 and CDR2 (germline): MDHEN, SYDVKM.

V gene TRBV5-1 combines with J gene TRBJ2-2; no definite D call. The CDR3 is made up of 16 amino acids. Germline assignment: CDR1 SGHRS and CDR2 YFSETQ. With 0 bases removed from V and 7 bases from J, the gap between germline ends came to 16 bases. CDR3 in DNA: TGCGCCAGCAGCTTGGGTGGCGACCAGTCGGGCGGGGAGCTGTTTTTT. This sequence encodes CASSLGGDQSGGELFF.

The V and J genes are TRBV2 and TRBJ2-7, with D possibly TRBD1 on 7 matching bases. The CDR3 is 15 amino acids. V lost 4 bases to trimming and J lost 3 bases, with 16 bases between them. Germline V CDR1 and CDR2: SNHLY, FYNNEI. CDR3 sequence (DNA): TGTGCCAGCAGTGGCCCAGGGGGAGGACTCTACGAGCAGTACTTC. It encodes CASSGPGGGLYEQYF.

The sample holds a few counts of this clonotype. This sequence joins TRBV7-9 and TRBJ2-1; TRBD2 is a possible D gene (6 bases). The CDR3 length is 16 residues. The ends were cut back, 1 base at V and 4 bases at J, with 14 bases in the middle. Germline lookup yields CDR1 SEHNR and CDR2 FQNEAQ (reference sequence). CDR3 amino acids: CASSLGSGLPYNEQFF. CDR3 in DNA: TGTGCCAGCAGCTTAGGATCGGGACTCCCTTACAATGAGCAGTTCTTC.

This clonotype has only a few counts. The gene calls are TRBV7-9 and TRBJ1-5; D is undetermined. The CDR3 runs to 13 residues. Per the germline V gene, CDR1 is SEHNR and CDR2 is FQNEAQ (reference sequence). The ends were cut back, 1 base at V and 5 bases at J, with 6 bases in the middle. CDR3 sequence: CASSLDSHQPQHF. The CDR3 DNA reads TGTGCCAGCAGCTTAGATTCTCATCAGCCCCAGCATTTT. The variable domain in full, completed from reference TRBV7-9 and TRBJ1-5, reads DTGVSQNPRHKITKRGQNVTFRCDPISEHNRLYWYRQTLGQGPEFLTYFQNEAQLEKSRLLSDRFSAERPKGSFSTLEIQRTEQGDSAMYLCASSLDSHQPQHFGDGTRLSIL.

This chain connects TRBV18 to TRBJ1-5, with 7 bases aligning to TRBD1. Germline V gene sequence: CDR1 KGHSH, CDR2 LQKENI. This CDR3 has 15 residues. Unmatched junction bases numbered 5, after V lost 2 bases and J lost 4 bases. The CDR3 DNA follows: TGTGCCAGCTCACCAGCAGGGGGACTGAATCAGCCCCAGCATTTT. Translation gives CASSPAGGLNQPQHF.